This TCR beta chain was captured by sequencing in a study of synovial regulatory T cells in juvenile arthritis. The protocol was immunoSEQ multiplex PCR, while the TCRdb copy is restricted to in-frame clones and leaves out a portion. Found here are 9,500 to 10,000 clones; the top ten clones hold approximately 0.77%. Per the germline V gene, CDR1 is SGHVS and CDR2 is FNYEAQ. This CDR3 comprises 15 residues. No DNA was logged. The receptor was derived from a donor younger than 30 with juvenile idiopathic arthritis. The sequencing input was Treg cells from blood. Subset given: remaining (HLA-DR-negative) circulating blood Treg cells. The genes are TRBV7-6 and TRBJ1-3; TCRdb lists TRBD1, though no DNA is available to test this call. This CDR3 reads CASSLQGAGLDTIYF.